This T cell receptor beta chain was sequenced in a study of OX40 agonist ivuxolimab in advanced cancers. Whole-study context: As their treatment, patients were administered ivuxolimab, an agonistic anti-OX40 (CD134) antibody.

Autoimmune disease history or systemic immunosuppression led to patient exclusion. On this clone itself: Its target is unknown.

The study, taken as a whole, reports: Relative to CD4+ cells, CD8+ T cells on average had more expanded clones.

TCRdb keeps only in-frame clones here, not all; method: immunoSEQ multiplex PCR. The data contain about 40,000 clones, approximately 90% of them seen just once; the ten biggest clones take up roughly 0.51%. The sample here was CD4+ or CD8+ T cells sorted from blood, taken in a trial of the OX40 agonist ivuxolimab. The origin of this receptor is an adult with an advanced solid tumor such as melanoma, head and neck, liver or kidney cancer.

CDR3 DNA: TGTGCCAGCAGTTCTAAGCTCTGGACAGGCCTCAATCAGCCCCAGCATTTT. This gives the protein CASSSKLWTGLNQPQHF. The rearrangement joins TRBV28 to TRBJ1-5; 7 nucleotides align to TRBD1. Losses at the gene ends were 4 bases for V and 3 bases for J; bases not matched to a gene: 12. The CDR3 has 17 residues. The germline V gene has CDR1 MDHEN and CDR2 SYDVKM.